This TCR beta chain was retrieved from a study of vaccination and CD4 T cells after COVID-19. The sample's time point: late sampling 161 to 241 days after vaccination in three convalescent patients. Indicated treatment: roughly 11-day PBMC culture with coronavirus spike peptide pools or control peptides (ViraFEST assay). For this clonotype: Its antigen remains unknown.

Germline V gene sequence: CDR1 MNHEY, CDR2 SVGAGI. Trimming stripped 0 bases from V and 6 bases from J, with 6 bases between. There are 12 residues in the CDR3. The study sequenced cultured CD4+ T cell DNA using the Oncomine TCR Beta short-read assay. From the PCR reads, TCRdb called clonotypes with MiXCR, one entry per CDR3 protein. The sample gives roughly 18,000 distinct CDR3 sequences, around 50% of which show up once; approximately 22% is in the top ten. This sample comprised CD4+ T cells from blood, cultured in vitro, obtained about 7 months after SARS-CoV-2 vaccination. V and J are TRBV6-5 and TRBJ2-7, with D unresolved. This TCR came from a human donor who had recovered from COVID-19. CDR3: CASSYSVSEQYF. CDR3 in DNA: TGTGCCAGCAGTTACTCAGTATCCGAGCAGTACTTC.